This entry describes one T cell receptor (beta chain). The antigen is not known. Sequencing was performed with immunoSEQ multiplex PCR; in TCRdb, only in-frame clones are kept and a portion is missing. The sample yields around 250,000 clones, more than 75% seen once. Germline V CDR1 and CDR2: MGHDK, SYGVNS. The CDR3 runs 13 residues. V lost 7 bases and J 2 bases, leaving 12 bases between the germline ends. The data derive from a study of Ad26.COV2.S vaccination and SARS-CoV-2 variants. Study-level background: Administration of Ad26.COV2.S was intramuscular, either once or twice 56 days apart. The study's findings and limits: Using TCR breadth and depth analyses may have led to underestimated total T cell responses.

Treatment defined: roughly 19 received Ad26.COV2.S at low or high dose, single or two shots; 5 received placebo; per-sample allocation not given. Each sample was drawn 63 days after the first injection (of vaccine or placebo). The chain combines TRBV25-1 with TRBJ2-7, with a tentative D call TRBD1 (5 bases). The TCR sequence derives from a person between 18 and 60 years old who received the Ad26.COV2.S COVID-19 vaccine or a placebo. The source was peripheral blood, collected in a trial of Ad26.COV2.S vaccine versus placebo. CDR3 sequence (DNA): TGTGCCAGCAAAAAAGGGGCGACCTACGAGCAGTACTTC. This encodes CASKKGATYEQYF.